This T cell receptor beta chain was recorded in a study of cytomegalovirus exposure and HLA in healthy donors. Study observations and caveats: As immune exposure information, only CMV serostatus was available. Both high specificity and high sensitivity reportedly marked the classifier's diagnosis of cytomegalovirus status. Later on, an analysis found that several of the most significant clusters appeared to be linked to common viral pathogens, which included parvovirus B19. Among TCR beta chains of equal frequency, HLA-associated ones were more clonally expanded in a later analysis.

Trimming pared 7 bases from V and 4 bases from J, leaving 13 bases between. This CDR3 has 13 amino acids. CDR1 is MNHEY and CDR2 is SVGAGI in the germline V gene. Notes on this clone: No antigen is known for it.

The PCR contained 60 Vbeta and 13 Jbeta primers. TCRdb's table, derived via immunoSEQ multiplex PCR, lists solely in-frame clones and lacks some. Here the sample spans some 150,000 clones, roughly 76% being singletons. The chain employs TRBV6-5 and TRBJ1-2; weak D call: TRBD1 (5 bases). The TCR sequence derives from a woman in her twenties or thirties in good health and CMV-seronegative. Sample: PBMCs. The CDR3 DNA reads TGTGCCAGCACCGTGGGGACTTTCTATGGCTACACCTTC. Amino acids: CASTVGTFYGYTF.